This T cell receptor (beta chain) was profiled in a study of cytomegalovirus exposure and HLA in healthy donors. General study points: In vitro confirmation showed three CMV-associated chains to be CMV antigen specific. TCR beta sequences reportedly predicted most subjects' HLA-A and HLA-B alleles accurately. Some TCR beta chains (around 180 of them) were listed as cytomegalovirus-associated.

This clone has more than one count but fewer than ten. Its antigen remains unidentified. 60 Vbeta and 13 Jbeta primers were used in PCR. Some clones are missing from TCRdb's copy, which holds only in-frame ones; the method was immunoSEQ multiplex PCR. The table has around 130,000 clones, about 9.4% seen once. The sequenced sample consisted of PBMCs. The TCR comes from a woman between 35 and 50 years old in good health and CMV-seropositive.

The CDR3 protein is CASSPGLAGNNEQFF. As DNA, the CDR3 is TGTGCCAGCAGCCCGGGACTAGCGGGGAACAATGAGCAGTTCTTC. The chain links TRBV4-2 to TRBJ2-1; 13 nucleotides agree with TRBD2. Unmatched junction bases numbered 2, after V lost 4 bases and J lost 5 bases. The germline gives CDR1 LGHNA, CDR2 YNFKEQ. The CDR3 totals 15 residues.